This T cell receptor beta chain derives from a study of T cells in Graves' hyperthyroidism and ophthalmopathy. Study observations and caveats: A model of 13 V-J pairs discriminated ophthalmopathy from stable hyperthyroidism.

There were TCR beta CDR3 regions amplified from RNA transcripts. The TCR CDR3 first-round RT-PCR relied on the HTBI primer set. Via MiXCR, TCRdb re-called the multiplex PCR reads, giving one row per CDR3 protein. The repertoire holds 380,000 or so distinct CDR3 sequences, with about 15% as singletons. V was shortened by 8 bases and J by 1 base, with 16 bases between the two germline ends. This CDR3 has 14 residues. CDR1 is SQVTM, CDR2 ANQGSEA, per germline. Hyperthyroidism, newly diagnosed and lasting under 2 months, affected patients aged 18 to 65. Reasons for excluding patients were uncontrolled infection, other autoimmune disease, pregnancy or lactation. Using more than 7.5 ml of fresh peripheral blood, PBMCs were prepared. Note on this clonotype: No antigen is known for it.

The sample was blood. The chain uses TRBV29-1 and TRBJ2-3, with D unclear. The receptor was derived from a woman in her 30s with Graves' hyperthyroidism. In DNA form, the CDR3 reads TGCAGCTTTATGCTGGGGATTGGCACAGATACGCAGTATTTT. Translation gives CSFMLGIGTDTQYF.